These T cell receptor beta chains were read from a single sample in a study of early T cells in non-severe SARS-CoV-2 infection. TCRdb itself ran the 5' RACE reads through MiXCR, one entry per CDR3 protein. The sample shows about 100,000 distinct CDR3 sequences, around 10% of them seen only once. Sequencing input: whole blood. These receptors all come from an adult who was a healthcare worker with PCR-confirmed SARS-CoV-2 infection or an uninfected control (not recorded which). Both conserved end residues are part of each CDR3. A D gene is named only where the DNA matches it firmly. For some rows the clone size is stated as once, few or many, or as a class when expanded; others skip it.

- | many | TRBJ2-5 | TRBV15 | CATSRDVGTQYF | TGTGCCACCAGCAGAGACGTGGGGACCCAGTACTTC
TRBD1 | few | TRBJ2-2 | TRBV6-2/TRBV6-3 | CASSQTGFYTGELFF | TGTGCCAGCAGCCAGACAGGGTTCTACACCGGGGAGCTGTTTTTT
TRBD1 | - | TRBJ1-2 | TRBV12-3/TRBV12-4 | CASLSRDRAGYTF | TGTGCCAGCCTCTCCCGGGACAGGGCTGGCTACACCTTC
- | few | TRBJ2-2 | TRBV6-9 | CASRNTGELFF | TGTGCCAGCAGAAACACCGGGGAGCTGTTTTTT
- | many | TRBJ2-1 | TRBV7-3 | CASSLTAYSYNEQFF | TGTGCCAGCAGCTTAACGGCGTACTCCTACAATGAGCAGTTCTTC
- | many | TRBJ1-2 | TRBV28 | CASSFAPGGDGYTF | TGTGCCAGCAGTTTCGCCCCCGGAGGGGATGGCTACACCTTC
- | many | TRBJ2-1 | TRBV5-1 | CASSFDSPYNEQFF | TGCGCCAGCAGCTTTGACAGTCCCTACAATGAGCAGTTCTTC
TRBD1 | - | TRBJ2-6 | TRBV25-1 | CASSGPRGRSSGANVLTF | TGTGCCAGCAGTGGGCCGAGGGGGCGTTCCTCTGGGGCCAACGTCCTGACTTTC
TRBD1 | many | TRBJ1-1 | TRBV20-1 | CSARDRRGNTEAFF | TGCAGTGCAAGGGACAGGCGGGGGAACACTGAAGCTTTCTTT
- | - | TRBJ2-7 | TRBV7-2 | CASSLVATDEQYF | TGTGCCAGCAGCTTAGTAGCGACGGACGAGCAGTACTTC
TRBD2 | many | TRBJ2-1 | TRBV5-4 | CASSFLSGSSYNEQFF | TGTGCCAGCAGCTTCCTTAGCGGGAGCTCCTACAATGAGCAGTTCTTC
TRBD2 | - | TRBJ2-2 | TRBV7-2 | CASSLGVSGLTGELFF | TGTGCCAGCAGCTTAGGGGTTAGCGGGCTAACCGGGGAGCTGTTTTTT
- | many | TRBJ2-1 | TRBV12-3/TRBV12-4 | CASSITPNEQFF | TGTGCCAGCAGCATTACACCGAATGAGCAGTTCTTC
- | - | TRBJ2-7 | TRBV28 | CASSLNREQYF | TGTGCCAGCAGTTTGAACCGCGAGCAGTACTTC
- | - | TRBJ1-4 | TRBV2 | CASSEATGMDEKLFF | TGTGCCAGCAGTGAGGCGACCGGGATGGATGAAAAACTGTTTTTT
- | - | TRBJ1-5 | TRBV6-2/TRBV6-3 | CASSPREGLRQPQHF | TGTGCCAGCAGCCCTCGGGAGGGGCTGCGTCAGCCCCAGCATTTT
- | few | TRBJ2-5 | TRBV7-9 | CASSPASTIQETQYF | TGTGCCAGCAGTCCAGCCTCGACCATTCAAGAGACCCAGTACTTC
TRBD2 | few | TRBJ2-7 | TRBV20-1 | CSAGGTSGSKEQYF | TGCAGTGCTGGCGGGACTAGCGGGAGTAAGGAGCAGTACTTC
- | many | TRBJ2-1 | TRBV20-1 | CSAIFGDEQFF | TGCAGTGCTATCTTCGGAGATGAGCAGTTCTTC
TRBD2 | many | TRBJ2-1 | TRBV12-3/TRBV12-4 | CASSSSSAGVFYNEQFF | TGTGCCAGCAGTTCGAGTAGCGCGGGAGTATTCTACAATGAGCAGTTCTTC
- | many | TRBJ1-1 | TRBV12-3/TRBV12-4 | CASSLSFGFAEAFF | TGTGCCAGCAGTTTAAGTTTCGGTTTCGCTGAAGCTTTCTTT
TRBD1 | - | TRBJ1-4 | TRBV9 | CASSPRQGSAEKLFF | TGTGCCAGCAGCCCACGACAGGGGAGCGCTGAAAAACTGTTTTTT
- | few | TRBJ1-1 | TRBV27 | CASSLWVGGATTEAFF | TGTGCCAGCAGTTTATGGGTCGGGGGCGCGACCACTGAAGCTTTCTTT
- | few | TRBJ2-7 | TRBV20-1 | CSARVGGNVGVREQYF | TGCAGTGCTAGAGTAGGAGGGAACGTAGGAGTGCGCGAGCAGTACTTC
- | many | TRBJ2-4 | TRBV21-1 | CASSLPILAGTLLAKNIQYF | TGTGCCAGCAGCCTCCCAATACTAGCGGGGACCCTCCTGGCCAAAAACATTCAGTACTTC
TRBD1 | - | TRBJ2-2 | TRBV29-1 | CSVDWGQVTGELFF | TGCAGCGTTGACTGGGGACAGGTCACCGGGGAGCTGTTTTTT
- | - | TRBJ1-2 | TRBV30 | CAWSVSFLPGTLYTF | TGTGCCTGGAGTGTCTCGTTCCTCCCCGGCACACTCTACACCTTC
- | few | TRBJ2-3 | TRBV20-1 | CSADFDGTDTQYF | TGCAGTGCGGATTTTGACGGGACAGATACGCAGTATTTT
TRBD2 | - | TRBJ2-7 | TRBV7-2 | CASSLYPSGGINEQYF | TGTGCCAGCAGCCTCTACCCTAGCGGAGGGATAAACGAGCAGTACTTC
- | - | TRBJ1-5 | TRBV12-3/TRBV12-4 | CASSPGAGQPQHF | TGTGCCAGCAGTCCGGGGGCCGGACAGCCCCAGCATTTT
TRBD1 | many | TRBJ1-1 | TRBV4-1 | CASSKTGIEAFF | TGCGCCAGCAGCAAGACAGGGATTGAAGCTTTCTTT
- | - | TRBJ2-3 | TRBV13 | CASSPLQGSTDTQYF | TGTGCCAGCAGCCCCTTACAGGGCAGCACAGATACGCAGTATTTT
- | - | TRBJ1-5 | TRBV28 | CASSFNLFSNQPQHF | TGTGCCAGCAGTTTCAACCTATTTAGCAATCAGCCCCAGCATTTT
- | many | TRBJ2-2 | TRBV4-1 | CASSQGTELFF | TGCGCCAGCAGCCAGGGGACTGAGCTGTTTTTT
- | - | TRBJ1-2 | TRBV5-4 | CASSSGTDYGYTF | TGTGCCAGCAGCTCCGGGACGGACTATGGCTACACCTTC
TRBD1 | - | TRBJ2-7 | TRBV7-8 | CASSSETGVRYEQYF | TGTGCCAGCAGCTCAGAGACAGGGGTGAGATACGAGCAGTACTTC
- | few | TRBJ2-7 | TRBV4-1 | CASRPLLRGSEQYF | TGCGCCAGCAGGCCTCTTTTGAGGGGAAGCGAGCAGTACTTC
- | many | TRBJ2-7 | TRBV6-2/TRBV6-3 | CASSYHTGLSYEQYF | TGTGCCAGCAGTTACCACACGGGACTTTCCTACGAGCAGTACTTC
- | few | TRBJ2-6 | TRBV11-2 | CASSLAHHGANVLTF | TGTGCCAGCAGCTTAGCCCACCACGGGGCCAACGTCCTGACTTTC
- | - | TRBJ2-7 | TRBV4-1 | CASSQGFGSYEQYF | TGCGCCAGCAGCCAAGGGTTTGGGTCCTACGAGCAGTACTTC
TRBD2 | many | TRBJ2-7 | TRBV3-1 | CASSQEPQRGYEQYF | TGTGCCAGCAGCCAAGAACCCCAGCGGGGCTACGAGCAGTACTTC
- | - | TRBJ2-7 | TRBV4-3 | CASSQVVAALYEQYF | TGCGCCAGCAGCCAAGTGGTCGCAGCACTCTACGAGCAGTACTTC
TRBD1 | many | TRBJ2-1 | TRBV11-2 | CASSHDRAEYNEQFF | TGTGCCAGCAGCCATGACAGGGCGGAGTACAATGAGCAGTTCTTC